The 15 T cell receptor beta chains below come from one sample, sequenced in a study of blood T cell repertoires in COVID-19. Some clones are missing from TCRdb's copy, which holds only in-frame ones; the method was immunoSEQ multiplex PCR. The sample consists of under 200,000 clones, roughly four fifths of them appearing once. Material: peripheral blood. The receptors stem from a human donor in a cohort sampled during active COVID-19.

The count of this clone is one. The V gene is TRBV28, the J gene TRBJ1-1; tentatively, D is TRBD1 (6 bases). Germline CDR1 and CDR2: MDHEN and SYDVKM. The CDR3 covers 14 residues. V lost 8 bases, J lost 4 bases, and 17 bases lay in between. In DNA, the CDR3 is TGTGCCAGCTCTTCAGGGGCTGGGGCCACTGAAGCTTTCTTT. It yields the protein CASSSGAGATEAFF.

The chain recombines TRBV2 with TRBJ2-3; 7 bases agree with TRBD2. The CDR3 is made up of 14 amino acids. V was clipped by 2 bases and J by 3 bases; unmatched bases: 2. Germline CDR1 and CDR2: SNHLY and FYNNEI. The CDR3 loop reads CASSESAGTDTQYF. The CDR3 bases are TGTGCCAGCAGTGAATCAGCGGGAACAGATACGCAGTATTTT.

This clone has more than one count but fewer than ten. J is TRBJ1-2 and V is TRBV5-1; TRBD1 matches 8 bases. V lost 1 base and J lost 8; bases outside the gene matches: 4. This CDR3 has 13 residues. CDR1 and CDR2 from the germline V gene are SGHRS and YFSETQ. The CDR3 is CASSLTGQGGYTF. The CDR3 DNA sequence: TGCGCCAGCAGCTTGACCGGACAGGGAGGCTACACCTTC.

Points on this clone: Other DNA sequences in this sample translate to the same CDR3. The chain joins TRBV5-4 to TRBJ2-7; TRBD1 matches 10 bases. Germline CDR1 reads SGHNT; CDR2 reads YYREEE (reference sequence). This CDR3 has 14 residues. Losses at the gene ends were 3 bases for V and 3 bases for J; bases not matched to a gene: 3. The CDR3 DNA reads TGTGCCAGCAGCTCCGGGACAGGGGTCTACGAGCAGTACTTC. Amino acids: CASSSGTGVYEQYF.

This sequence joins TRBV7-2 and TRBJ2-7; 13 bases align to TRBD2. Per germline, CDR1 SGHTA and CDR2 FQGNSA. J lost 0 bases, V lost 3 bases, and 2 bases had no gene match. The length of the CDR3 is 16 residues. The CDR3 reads CASSFTSGGASYEQYF. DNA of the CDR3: TGTGCCAGCAGCTTCACTAGCGGGGGGGCCTCCTACGAGCAGTACTTC.

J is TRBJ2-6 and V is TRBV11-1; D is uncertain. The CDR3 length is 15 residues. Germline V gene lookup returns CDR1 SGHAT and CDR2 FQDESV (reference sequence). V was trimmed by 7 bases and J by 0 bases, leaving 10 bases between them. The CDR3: CASTLTDSGANVLTF. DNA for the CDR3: TGTGCCAGCACTCTAACAGACTCTGGGGCCAACGTCCTGACTTTC.

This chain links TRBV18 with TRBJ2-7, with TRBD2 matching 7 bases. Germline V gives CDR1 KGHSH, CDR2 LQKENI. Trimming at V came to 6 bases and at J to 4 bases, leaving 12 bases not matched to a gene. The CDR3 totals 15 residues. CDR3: CASSQLSGRKYEQYF. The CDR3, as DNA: TGTGCCAGCTCCCAACTCTCCGGGAGGAAATACGAGCAGTACTTC.

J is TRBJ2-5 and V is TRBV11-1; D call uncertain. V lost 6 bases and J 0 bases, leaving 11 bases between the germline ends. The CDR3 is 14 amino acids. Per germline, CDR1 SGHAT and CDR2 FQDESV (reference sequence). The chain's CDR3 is CASSTGSYQETQYF. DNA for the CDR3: TGTGCCAGCAGTACCGGGTCGTACCAAGAGACCCAGTACTTC.

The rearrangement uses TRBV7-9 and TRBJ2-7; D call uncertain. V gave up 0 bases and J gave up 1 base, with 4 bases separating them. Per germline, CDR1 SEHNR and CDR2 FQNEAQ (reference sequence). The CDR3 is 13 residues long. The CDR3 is CASSLAESYEQYF. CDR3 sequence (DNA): TGTGCCAGCAGCTTAGCGGAGTCCTACGAGCAGTACTTC.

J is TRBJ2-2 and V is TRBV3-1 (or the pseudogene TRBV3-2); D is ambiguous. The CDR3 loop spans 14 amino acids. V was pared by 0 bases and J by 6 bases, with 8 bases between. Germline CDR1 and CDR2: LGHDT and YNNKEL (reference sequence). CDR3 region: CASSQEFPAGELFF. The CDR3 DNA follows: TGTGCCAGCAGCCAAGAGTTCCCCGCCGGGGAGCTGTTTTTT.

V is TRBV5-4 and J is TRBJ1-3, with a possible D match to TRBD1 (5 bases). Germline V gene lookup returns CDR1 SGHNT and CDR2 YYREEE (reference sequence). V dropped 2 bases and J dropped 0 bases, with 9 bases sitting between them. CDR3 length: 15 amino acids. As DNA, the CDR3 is TGTGCCAGCAGCTTCCAGGGCCTCTCTGGAAACACCATATATTTT. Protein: CASSFQGLSGNTIYF.

The CDR3: CASSQEWLAGGPGETQYF. The CDR3 nucleotides read TGCGCCAGCAGCCAAGAATGGCTAGCGGGAGGGCCCGGGGAGACCCAGTACTTC. This sequence joins TRBV4-3 and TRBJ2-5, with 12 bases fitting TRBD2. The CDR3 totals 18 residues. Unmatched junction bases numbered 10, after V lost 0 bases and J lost 5 bases. CDR1 is LGHNA, CDR2 YSLEER, per germline.

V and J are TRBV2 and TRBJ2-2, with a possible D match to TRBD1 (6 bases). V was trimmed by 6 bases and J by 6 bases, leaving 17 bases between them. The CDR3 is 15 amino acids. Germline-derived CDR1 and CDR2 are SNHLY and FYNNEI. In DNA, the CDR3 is TGTGCCAGCAGCTCCACATCCAGACAGGCCGGGGAGCTGTTTTTT. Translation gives CASSSTSRQAGELFF.

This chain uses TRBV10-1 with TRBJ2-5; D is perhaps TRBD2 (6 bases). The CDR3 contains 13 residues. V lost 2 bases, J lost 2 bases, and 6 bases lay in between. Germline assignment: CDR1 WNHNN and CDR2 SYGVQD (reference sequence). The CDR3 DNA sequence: TGCGCCAGCAGTGAGGGACTACAAGAGACCCAGTACTTC. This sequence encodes CASSEGLQETQYF.

The CDR3 DNA reads TGTGCCAGCAGCGCTCGACAGGGTCAAGGCTACACCTTC. The encoded protein is CASSARQGQGYTF. The chain carries TRBV11-2 and TRBJ1-2; 7 nucleotides agree with TRBD1. CDR1 SGHAT and CDR2 FQNNGV come from the germline V gene. The CDR3 spans 13 residues. After removal of 5 bases from V and 8 bases from J, the junction contained 8 bases not matched to a gene.